Each of the 20 T cell receptor beta chains below was sequenced from the same sample in a study of cytomegalovirus exposure and HLA in healthy donors. Sequenced by immunoSEQ multiplex PCR; TCRdb stores in-frame clones only, minus some. Of approximately 110,000 clones detected, around 94% appear once; the ten largest clones hold around 1.3%. Source material: PBMCs. These receptors all come from a woman aged 18-29 years in good health and CMV-seronegative.

The CDR3: CASRSQGSTNTGELFF. As DNA, the CDR3 is TGCGCCAGCAGATCTCAGGGGTCAACGAACACCGGGGAGCTGTTTTTT. The chain uses TRBV5-1 and TRBJ2-2; D perhaps matches TRBD1 (6 bases). CDR1 and CDR2 (germline): SGHRS, YFSETQ. This CDR3 has 16 amino acids. Trimming cost V 5 bases and J 0 bases, with 14 bases left between them.

V and J are TRBV2 and TRBJ2-2; tentative D call: TRBD1 (5 bases). V was trimmed by 7 bases and J by 13 bases, leaving 22 bases between them. The CDR3 consists of 14 residues. Germline CDR1 SNHLY, CDR2 FYNNEI. The chain's CDR3 is CASKKKLSDIGLFF. In DNA, the CDR3 is TGTGCCAGCAAGAAAAAATTGTCGGACATTGGGCTGTTTTTT.

This clone came up a few times. This rearrangement joins TRBV11-1 to TRBJ2-1; 13 bases align to TRBD2. V shed 6 bases and J 0 bases; nucleotides not matched to a gene: 5. The CDR3 covers 17 residues. The germline gives CDR1 SGHAT, CDR2 FQDESV (reference sequence). CDR3 loop: CASSHWTSGSSYNEQFF. The CDR3 DNA reads TGTGCCAGCAGTCACTGGACTAGCGGGAGCTCCTACAATGAGCAGTTCTTC.

The V call is TRBV18, the J call TRBJ2-7; maybe TRBD2 (6 bases). Trimming pared 3 bases from V and 5 bases from J, leaving 14 bases between. CDR3 size: 14 residues. Germline V CDR1 and CDR2: KGHSH, LQKENI. This chain's CDR3 is CASSPRLEVDEQYF. CDR3 bases: TGTGCCAGCTCACCGAGACTAGAGGTGGACGAGCAGTACTTC. The full variable domain, in which reference TRBV18 and TRBJ2-7 provide the parts outside the CDR3, is NAGVMQNPRHLVRRRGQEARLRCSPMKGHSHVYWYRQLPEEGLKFMVYLQKENIIDESGMPKERFSAEFPKEGPSILRIQQVVRGDSAAYFCASSPRLEVDEQYFGPGTRLTVT.

J is TRBJ2-3 and V is TRBV28; D uncertain. Trimming pared 8 bases from V and 0 bases from J, leaving 12 bases between. Germline assignment: CDR1 MDHEN and CDR2 SYDVKM. This CDR3 has 14 residues. CDR3 protein: CASDTAASTDTQYF. CDR3 DNA sequence: TGTGCCAGCGACACTGCCGCTAGCACAGATACGCAGTATTTT.

This chain uses TRBV28 with TRBJ2-5; the match to TRBD2 covers 8 bases. Germline trimming cut 3 bases from V and 6 bases from J; bases unmatched to any gene: 15. The CDR3 sequence is 17 residues long. Germline V gene data show CDR1 as MDHEN and CDR2 as SYDVKM. The CDR3 region is CASSLGVSSGGRKTQYF. The CDR3, as DNA: TGTGCCAGCAGTTTGGGGGTGAGCAGCGGGGGCCGGAAGACCCAGTACTTC.

CDR3 coding DNA: TGTGCCAGCAGCCCAGATTCGGGAAGGGGCTACACCTTC. It codes for CASSPDSGRGYTF. The genes are TRBV9 and TRBJ1-2; no clear D. Looked up from germline, CDR1 is SGDLS and CDR2 is YYNGEE. The CDR3 loop spans 13 amino acids. The germline V and J ends were trimmed by 4 bases and 8 bases, with 15 bases remaining between them.

The genes are TRBV7-9 and TRBJ2-5, with 11 positions matching TRBD1. The CDR3 loop spans 13 amino acids. V lost 7 bases and J lost 4; bases outside the gene matches: 2. Per the germline V gene, CDR1 is SEHNR and CDR2 is FQNEAQ (reference sequence). CDR3 nucleotide sequence: TGTGCCAGCACCGGACAGGGGGCAGAGACCCAGTACTTC. As protein: CASTGQGAETQYF.

The chain employs TRBV19 and TRBJ1-6; tentative D call: TRBD1 (6 bases). Trimming removed 3 bases from V and 10 bases from J, with 16 bases in between. Germline CDR1 and CDR2: LNHDA and SQIVND (reference sequence). The CDR3 has 15 residues. The CDR3 reads CASSIGGQERSPLHF. CDR3 DNA sequence: TGTGCCAGTAGTATCGGGGGGCAGGAACGGTCACCCCTCCACTTT.

This clone was found once. J is TRBJ2-5 and V is TRBV6-5; 12 nucleotides match TRBD2. CDR3 length: 16 amino acids. Trimming removed 2 bases from V and 0 bases from J; junction bases left unmatched: 1. Germline V gene sequence: CDR1 MNHEY, CDR2 SVGAGI. This CDR3 is CASSYGTSGYQETQYF. The CDR3 DNA is TGTGCCAGCAGTTACGGGACTAGCGGGTACCAAGAGACCCAGTACTTC.

The rearrangement links TRBV2 to TRBJ2-7, with D maybe TRBD1 (6 bases). V shed 6 bases and J shed 1 base, with 16 bases lying between them. CDR3 length: 15 amino acids. Germline V gives CDR1 SNHLY, CDR2 FYNNEI. CDR3 sequence: CASRSSRTASYEQYF. The CDR3 nucleotides read TGTGCCAGCAGGAGTAGCCGGACAGCTTCCTACGAGCAGTACTTC.

The chain joins TRBV28 to TRBJ2-7, with D possibly being TRBD2 (6 bases). This CDR3 has 19 residues. V was cut by 5 bases and J by 2 bases, with 28 bases left in between. Germline CDR1 MDHEN, CDR2 SYDVKM. CDR3 coding DNA: TGTGCCAGCAGTAGCTCGGACGGAAGTGTGGTGGGACTCCCCTACGAGCAGTACTTC. It encodes CASSSSDGSVVGLPYEQYF.

The chain has TRBV7-3 and TRBJ2-1, with 10 positions matching TRBD2. From germline, CDR1 is SGHTA and CDR2 FQGTGA. The CDR3 is made up of 13 amino acids. With 4 bases clipped from V and 13 bases from J, the junction kept 7 bases outside the gene matches. CDR3 loop: CASSSTSGFSQFF. CDR3 DNA sequence: TGTGCCAGCAGCTCGACTAGCGGGTTCTCCCAGTTCTTC.

About this clone: A read error may account for a junction end that differs from germline. The chain links TRBV28 to TRBJ1-2; D might be TRBD1 (6 bases). The CDR3 is 11 amino acids. The germline V gene encodes CDR1 MDHEN and CDR2 SYDVKM. CDR3 sequence reads: CASSSRGASYF. CDR3 sequence (DNA): TGTGCCAGCAGTTCCCGGGGGGCTTCCTACTTC.

The chain links TRBV5-1 to TRBJ2-5, with no clear D. The CDR3 is 13 amino acids. CDR1 and CDR2 (germline): SGHRS, YFSETQ. V was trimmed by 5 bases and J by 1 base, leaving 9 bases between them. CDR3 DNA sequence: TGCGCCAGCAGACCGGGTGGCCAAGAGACCCAGTACTTC. Its protein product is CASRPGGQETQYF. The variable domain in full, with the rest retrieved from reference TRBV5-1 and TRBJ2-5, is KAGVTQTPRYLIKTRGQQVTLSCSPISGHRSVSWYQQTPGQGLQFLFEYFSETQRNKGNFPGRFSGRQFSNSRSEMNVSTLELGDSALYLCASRPGGQETQYFGPGTRLLVL.

CDR3 amino acids: CASSLGGMNTEAFF. CDR3 DNA: TGTGCCAGCAGCTTAGGCGGGATGAACACTGAAGCTTTCTTT. The rearrangement uses TRBV7-9 and TRBJ1-1; no clear D. Trimming left V 1 base short and J 0 bases short, with 6 bases between. Germline CDR1 and CDR2: SEHNR and FQNEAQ (reference sequence). CDR3 length equals 14 residues.

The chain combines TRBV30 with TRBJ1-4, with D hard to call. The V gene lost 0 bases and the J gene lost 7 bases, with 12 bases spanning the gap. Germline V lookup: CDR1 GTSNPN, CDR2 SVGIG (reference sequence). The length of the CDR3 is 14 residues. Written as DNA, the CDR3 is TGTGCCTGGAGTGTATCTCTTTTCTTTGAAAAACTGTTTTTT. Amino acid sequence: CAWSVSLFFEKLFF.

The sample holds one count of this clone. The chain has TRBV28 and TRBJ1-2; 7 bases are a match to TRBD1. This CDR3 region has 12 residues. Trimming took 3 bases from V and 7 from J; bases not matched to a gene: 2. Germline V gene sequence: CDR1 MDHEN, CDR2 SYDVKM. The CDR3 DNA sequence: TGTGCCAGCAGTTTGTCAGGGGGTGGCTACACCTTC. Protein product: CASSLSGGGYTF.

The CDR3 DNA is TGTGCCAGCAGGGGACTAGCGGGAAAGTACAATGAGCAGTTCTTC. This sequence encodes CASRGLAGKYNEQFF. This rearrangement joins TRBV6-1 to TRBJ2-1; 13 bases are shared with TRBD2. The CDR3 is 15 amino acids. The germline gives CDR1 MNHNS, CDR2 SASEGT. J was trimmed by 4 bases and V by 6 bases; bases with no gene match: 3.

The chain is built from TRBV6-1 and TRBJ2-1; 10 nucleotides agree with TRBD1. V was pared by 10 bases and J by 6 bases, with 3 bases of the junction left unmatched. Germline assignment: CDR1 MNHNS and CDR2 SASEGT. The CDR3 runs to 12 residues. The DNA for the CDR3 is TGTGCCAACGGACAGGGGGGCAATGAGCAGTTCTTC. This sequence encodes CANGQGGNEQFF.